The clone carrying this T cell receptor (beta chain) was seen more than once but under ten times. The antigen is unknown. This record comes from a study of beta chain features in type 1 diabetes. Study-level results: Within each of all four CD4+ subsets, Type 1 diabetes patients had TCRB CDR3s that were moderately but significantly shorter.

Isolated RNA was reverse transcribed in full, so expressed TCRB transcripts were sequenced. The method was immunoSEQ multiplex PCR; TCRdb's version includes in-frame clones alone and lacks a portion of them. The profile covers about 710,000 clones, with roughly 13% appearing a single time and approximately 0.039% taken by the ten largest. Blood was drawn once from each donor into heparinised tubes. The draws averaged about 110 mL. The CDR3 length is 17 residues. The V gene's germline CDR1 is GTSNPN and CDR2 SVGIG (reference sequence). The V end lost 1 base, the J end lost 2 bases, and 20 bases lay between the germline ends.

The material sequenced was naive CD4+ T cells from blood. The TCR sequence derives from a man between 18 and 29 years old with type 1 diabetes. V usage is TRBV30 and J usage is TRBJ2-5; D is possibly TRBD1 or TRBD2 (5 bases each). The CDR3 DNA reads TGTGCCTGGAGTGAGTTCGGTCGGGGCGGGCAACAAGAGACCCAGTACTTC. It codes for CAWSEFGRGGQQETQYF. The full variable domain, rest sourced from reference TRBV30 and TRBJ2-5, is SQTIHQWPATLVQPVGSPLSLECTVEGTSNPNLYWYRQAAGRGLQLLFYSVGIGQISSEVPQNLSASRPQDRQFILSSKKLLLSDSGFYLCAWSEFGRGGQQETQYFGPGTRLLVL.